The present TCR beta chain was sequenced within a study of blood T cell repertoires in COVID-19. Background on the study: From T cells, B-cell-depleted T cells, or PBMCs came the material, which was cDNA or gDNA.

Participant reports of clinical history set cohort assignment. The study recruited exposed participants who had met a COVID-19 case within 2 weeks before entry. Assay: immunoSEQ multiplex PCR; the TCRdb copy retains only in-frame clones and omits some. Seen here are a few hundred thousand clones, 70% to 90% observed once, and the top ten hold under 8%. The receptor's source is a woman in her forties or fifties who had been exposed to COVID-19. Sequenced input: PBMCs or T cells enriched from blood (not recorded which).

CDR3 coding DNA: TGTGCCAGCAGAACCGGGGGGGGTGGCTACACCTTC. Its translation: CASRTGGGGYTF. The J gene is TRBJ1-2, the V gene TRBV12-3 or TRBV12-4; possibly TRBD1 for D (5 bases). V gave up 6 bases and J gave up 7 bases, with 12 bases separating them. This CDR3 comprises 12 residues.